This TCR beta chain is from a study of T cells in tuberculosis. Time point reported: new active TB diagnosis, blood taken before or within 7 days of starting treatment. Positive smear microscopy and/or M. tuberculosis culture confirmed active disease. Each clinical donor contributed on average approximately 90,000 T cells from unsorted cryopreserved PBMC. Assay used: immunoSEQ multiplex PCR; TCRdb lists only in-frame clones, some missing. The sample contains some 30,000 clones, 87% of which appear only once. Germline values: CDR1 MNHNS, CDR2 SASEGT. The CDR3 sequence is 11 residues long. V lost 5 bases, J lost 8 bases, and 9 bases lay in between. The table lists this clone with a count of one. Its specificity is unknown. Study-wide points: The TCR-beta difference was not significant; alpha differences partly reflected length.

The sequencing here drew on PBMCs, taken at tuberculosis diagnosis. This chain links TRBV6-1 with TRBJ1-1, with D tentatively TRBD1 (5 bases). This clonotype was sampled from an adult with tuberculosis. Here the CDR3 DNA reads TGTGCCAGCAGTTATAACAGGGAAGCTTTCTTT. It encodes CASSYNREAFF.